A selection of T cell receptor beta chains follows, all from one sample in a study of cytomegalovirus exposure and HLA in healthy donors. Repertoires were generated with immunoSEQ multiplex PCR, while TCRdb's copy carries only in-frame clones and drops some. The sample lists 99,000 or so clones, about 9.5% occurring once. Sequencing was done on a sample of PBMCs. The receptors originated from a man aged 35-49 years in good health and CMV-seropositive. The CDR3 runs from the conserved cysteine through the conserved F or W. The D gene is left open where the match is weak. For some rows the clone size is stated as once, few or many, or as a class when expanded; others skip it.

TRBD1	TRBV27	TRBJ1-2	few	15	CASRPGTATSYGYTF	TGTGCCAGCAGACCCGGGACAGCAACCTCCTATGGCTACACCTTC
-	TRBV29-1	TRBJ1-1	few	13	CSGQGPRVPEAFF	TGCAGCGGCCAAGGGCCCAGGGTCCCTGAAGCTTTCTTT
-	TRBV12-5	TRBJ1-5	-	15	CASGSYGQINQPQHF	TGTGCTAGTGGTTCGTATGGACAGATCAATCAGCCCCAGCATTTT
TRBD2	TRBV14	TRBJ2-5	few	13	CASSLGTRETQYF	TGTGCCAGCAGCTTGGGGACTAGAGAGACCCAGTACTTC
TRBD1	TRBV7-9	TRBJ2-1	-	15	CASSSSGTGRYEQFF	TGTGCCAGCAGCTCCAGTGGGACAGGGAGGTATGAGCAGTTCTTC
TRBD1	TRBV4-1	TRBJ2-7	-	16	CASSQDPGDRVVEQYF	TGCGCCAGCAGCCAAGACCCCGGCGACAGGGTTGTCGAGCAGTACTTC
TRBD1	TRBV2	TRBJ1-2	-	12	CASSETGPGYTF	TGTGCCAGCAGTGAGACAGGGCCTGGCTACACCTTC
-	TRBV2	TRBJ2-4	-	13	CAFQLLAKNIQYF	TGTGCCTTCCAATTACTAGCCAAAAACATTCAGTACTTC
-	TRBV9	TRBJ2-1	few	12	CASSGGQPQQFF	TGTGCCAGCAGCGGAGGTCAGCCGCAGCAGTTCTTC
-	TRBV4-3	TRBJ1-5	-	14	CASSQDRGYQPQHF	TGCGCCAGCAGCCAAGATAGGGGTTATCAGCCCCAGCATTTT
TRBD2	TRBV28	TRBJ2-1	once	15	CAVHPSGGRAIEQFF	TGTGCCGTCCACCCCTCTGGCGGGAGGGCCATTGAGCAGTTCTTC
-	TRBV29-1	TRBJ2-1	many	16	CSVEPWTVGSYNEQFF	TGCAGCGTAGAACCTTGGACAGTGGGGTCCTACAATGAGCAGTTCTTC
-	TRBV14	TRBJ2-7	-	16	CASSQEAGGFWYEQYF	TGTGCCAGCAGCCAAGAAGCTGGGGGCTTTTGGTACGAGCAGTACTTC
TRBD2	TRBV4-2	TRBJ2-7	few	18	CASSQDSTSGRLSYEQYF	TGTGCCAGCAGCCAAGATTCGACTAGCGGGAGGTTGTCCTACGAGCAGTACTTC
TRBD2	TRBV2	TRBJ2-3	many	16	CASSVASGTNTDTQYF	TGTGCCAGCAGTGTTGCTAGCGGGACCAACACAGATACGCAGTATTTT
-	TRBV5-1	TRBJ1-1	-	18	CASRLGPRGGGMNTEAFF	TGCGCCAGCCGCTTGGGACCCCGCGGGGGAGGAATGAACACTGAAGCTTTCTTT
-	TRBV6-1	TRBJ2-3	-	15	CASSGLRSPTDTQYF	TGTGCCAGCAGTGGCCTGAGGAGCCCCACAGATACGCAGTATTTT
TRBD2	TRBV11-3	TRBJ2-1	few	15	CASSWTSGTYNEQFF	TGTGCCAGCAGCTGGACTAGCGGGACCTACAATGAGCAGTTCTTC
-	TRBV11-3	TRBJ1-4	few	14	CASSLQGFGEKLFF	TGTGCCAGCAGCTTACAGGGGTTCGGTGAAAAACTGTTTTTT
TRBD1	TRBV5-1	TRBJ2-1	few	16	CASSLADRVRGNEQFF	TGCGCCAGCAGCTTGGCCGACAGGGTGCGTGGGAATGAGCAGTTCTTC
-	TRBV12-5	TRBJ1-5	few	14	CASGRGGAGQPQHF	TGTGCTAGTGGTAGAGGTGGGGCTGGACAGCCCCAGCATTTT
TRBD2	TRBV2	TRBJ2-3	-	16	CASSEGLAESTDTQYF	TGTGCCAGCAGTGAAGGACTAGCGGAGAGCACAGATACGCAGTATTTT
-	TRBV15	TRBJ1-5	few	14	CATSGPGKNQPQHF	TGTGCCACCAGCGGACCAGGGAAGAATCAGCCCCAGCATTTT
-	TRBV27	TRBJ2-7	-	12	CASRRQAYEQYF	TGTGCCAGCAGGAGACAGGCCTACGAGCAGTACTTC
TRBD2	TRBV5-4	TRBJ2-7	-	14	CASSLDSGRTEQYF	TGTGCCAGCAGTCTCGATAGCGGGAGGACCGAGCAGTACTTC
TRBD1	TRBV19	TRBJ2-7	few	17	CASSSGTGGRDPLEQYF	TGTGCCAGTAGTTCCGGGACAGGGGGCCGCGACCCCCTCGAGCAGTACTTC
-	TRBV5-1	TRBJ2-3	few	16	CASSLALASSTDTQYF	TGCGCCAGCAGCTTGGCCCTGGCTAGCTCTACAGATACGCAGTATTTT
-	TRBV13	TRBJ2-7	few	14	CASGPRGGAGEQYF	TGTGCCAGCGGCCCCCGTGGAGGGGCGGGGGAGCAGTACTTC
TRBD2	TRBV29-1	TRBJ2-2	few	13	CSIPGRRGGELFF	TGCAGCATCCCCGGGAGGAGGGGCGGGGAGCTGTTTTTT
TRBD1	TRBV14	TRBJ1-2	few	15	CASSQNDRVYYGYTF	TGTGCCAGCAGCCAGAACGACAGGGTTTACTATGGCTACACCTTC
TRBD1	TRBV9	TRBJ1-5	-	13	CASSQGAQQPQHF	TGTGCCAGCAGCCAGGGGGCACAGCAGCCCCAGCATTTT
-	TRBV27	TRBJ1-1	few	13	CASSKTRDTEAFF	TGTGCCAGCAGTAAGACGCGGGACACTGAAGCTTTCTTT
-	TRBV19	TRBJ2-5	few	13	CASSIEGVETQYF	TGTGCCAGTAGTATAGAAGGGGTTGAGACCCAGTACTTC
-	TRBV5-1	TRBJ1-1	few	15	CASSLDVGGSTEAFF	TGCGCCAGCAGCTTGGACGTTGGGGGGAGCACTGAAGCTTTCTTT
-	TRBV23-1	TRBJ1-4	many	15	CASSRRQRPNEKLFF	TGCGCCAGCAGTCGAAGACAGCGCCCTAATGAAAAACTGTTTTTT
-	TRBV11-2	TRBJ1-2	-	14	CASSLGIPDYGYTF	TGTGCCAGCAGCTTAGGAATTCCGGACTATGGCTACACCTTC
-	TRBV5-1	TRBJ2-3	-	15	CASSLEGRLTDTQYF	TGCGCCAGCAGCTTGGAGGGGCGACTCACAGATACGCAGTATTTT
TRBD2	TRBV4-1	TRBJ2-7	-	19	CASSPYTSPRTSGKYEQYF	TGCGCCAGCAGCCCCTATACTAGTCCTCGGACTAGCGGGAAGTACGAGCAGTACTTC
TRBD2	TRBV28	TRBJ2-4	-	15	CASSLQREGGNIQYF	TGTGCCAGCAGCTTGCAACGGGAGGGGGGAAACATTCAGTACTTC
-	TRBV11-3	TRBJ1-1	-	14	CASSSMGLNTEAFF	TGTGCCAGCAGCTCCATGGGCCTGAACACTGAAGCTTTCTTT
TRBD1	TRBV5-6	TRBJ1-1	few	15	CASSLPGQLNTEAFF	TGTGCCAGCAGCTTACCGGGACAGCTGAACACTGAAGCTTTCTTT
TRBD2	TRBV28	TRBJ2-1	once	14	CASSPRLAGYEQFF	TGTGCCAGCAGTCCCAGACTAGCGGGCTATGAGCAGTTCTTC
-	TRBV2	TRBJ1-2	-	13	CASLQGTMMGYTF	TGTGCCAGCCTCCAGGGTACTATGATGGGCTACACCTTC
-	TRBV18	TRBJ1-1	few	14	CASSSQSLNTEAFF	TGTGCCAGCTCTTCCCAATCCCTGAACACTGAAGCTTTCTTT
TRBD2	TRBV5-1	TRBJ2-1	-	16	CASSSQGLAGDSEQFF	TGCGCCAGCAGCTCCCAAGGACTAGCGGGAGATAGTGAGCAGTTCTTC
TRBD2	TRBV6-5	TRBJ2-1	few	16	CASSYGGSMTYNEQFF	TGTGCCAGCAGTTACGGCGGGAGTATGACCTACAATGAGCAGTTCTTC
-	TRBV28	TRBJ1-5	-	15	CASSSDPGSNQPQHF	TGTGCCAGCAGTTCTGACCCAGGGAGCAATCAGCCCCAGCATTTT
TRBD2	TRBV5-1	TRBJ2-3	-	20	CASSMLLAGVVFDSTDTQYF	TGCGCCAGCAGCATGTTACTAGCGGGAGTTGTGTTTGATAGCACAGATACGCAGTATTTT
-	TRBV5-1	TRBJ1-5	-	15	CASSPSPQNNQPQHF	TGCGCCAGCAGCCCTAGTCCGCAGAACAATCAGCCCCAGCATTTT
-	TRBV5-6	TRBJ2-3	-	14	CASSFPSSTDTQYF	TGTGCCAGCAGCTTCCCTAGCAGCACAGATACGCAGTATTTT
-	TRBV5-1	TRBJ2-5	-	13	CASSPSYQETQYF	TGCGCCAGCAGCCCGTCGTACCAAGAGACCCAGTACTTC
-	TRBV2	TRBJ1-2	-	14	CASSEAGRSYGYTF	TGTGCCAGCAGTGAAGCGGGCCGAAGCTATGGCTACACCTTC
TRBD2	TRBV13	TRBJ2-7	-	16	CASSPSSGSLFYEQYF	TGTGCCAGCAGTCCCTCTAGCGGGAGTCTTTTCTACGAGCAGTACTTC
-	TRBV28	TRBJ2-1	few	15	CASSLTSGLGSEQFF	TGTGCCAGCAGTTTAACATCCGGACTCGGTAGCGAGCAGTTCTTC
-	TRBV7-9	TRBJ2-5	-	15	CASSLVGGGQETQYF	TGTGCCAGCAGCTTAGTGGGAGGTGGGCAAGAGACCCAGTACTTC
TRBD2	TRBV27	TRBJ2-7	-	18	CASRPGLAGGGSSYEQYF	TGTGCCAGCAGGCCGGGACTAGCGGGAGGGGGGAGCTCCTACGAGCAGTACTTC
-	TRBV28	TRBJ1-1	few	11	CASSLSGEAFF	TGTGCCAGCAGTTTGAGCGGTGAAGCTTTCTTT
-	TRBV11-2	TRBJ1-5	-	15	CASSLAGNANQPQHF	TGTGCCAGCAGCTTAGCAGGGAACGCCAATCAGCCCCAGCATTTT
TRBD2	TRBV9	TRBJ2-1	few	16	CASSVRSGRVSNEQFF	TGTGCCAGCAGCGTACGTAGCGGGAGGGTTAGCAATGAGCAGTTCTTC
-	TRBV6-1	TRBJ1-2	-	11	CAGRTDYGYTF	TGTGCCGGCCGGACAGATTATGGCTACACCTTC